One sample yielded the 22 T cell receptor beta chains listed below, sequenced in a study of beta chain features in type 1 diabetes. Expressed TCRB transcripts were sequenced after all isolated RNA was converted to cDNA. The protocol was immunoSEQ multiplex PCR, while the TCRdb copy is restricted to in-frame clones and leaves out a portion. This repertoire shows roughly 100,000 clones, 25% to 35% found once; its top ten account for less than 0.65%. Their recognized antigens are unknown. Study results and limitations: Moderately but significantly shorter TCRB CDR3s were found in Type 1 diabetes patients in all four CD4+ subsets.

Sequencing input: central memory CD4+ T cells from blood. The source of these receptors is a woman aged 18-29 years with type 1 diabetes.

This sequence joins TRBV6-5 and TRBJ1-2; weak D call: TRBD1 (5 bases). V lost 6 bases and J lost 0, with 8 bases in between. This CDR3 has 13 amino acids. Germline loops: CDR1 MNHEY, CDR2 SVGAGI. The DNA for the CDR3 is TGTGCCAGCAGGGGACTTACTAACTATGGCTACACCTTC. This encodes CASRGLTNYGYTF.

The chain has TRBV2 and TRBJ2-5; a weak D match, TRBD2 (5 bases). This CDR3 has 14 residues. CDR1 is SNHLY, CDR2 FYNNEI, per germline. Trimming stripped 3 bases from V and 5 bases from J, with 13 bases between. CDR3 protein: CASSDGGLPETQYF. CDR3 in DNA: TGTGCCAGCAGTGACGGTGGACTGCCGGAGACCCAGTACTTC. Supplemented by reference TRBV2 and TRBJ2-5, the full variable domain reads EPEVTQTPSHQVTQMGQEVILRCVPISNHLYFYWYRQILGQKVEFLVSFYNNEISEKSEIFDDQFSVERPDGSNFTLKIRSTKLEDSAMYFCASSDGGLPETQYFGPGTRLLVL.

This clone was counted a single time. Distinct nucleotide sequences in the sample also encode this CDR3. The V call is TRBV5-4, the J call TRBJ1-2; D not resolved. The germline V gene encodes CDR1 SGHNT and CDR2 YYREEE (reference sequence). V shed 5 bases and J shed 5 bases, with 19 bases lying between them. The CDR3 covers 15 residues. The DNA of the CDR3 is TGTGCCAGCAGGGCCCTGGGAGGGAGCATGTATGGCTACACCTTC. The encoded protein is CASRALGGSMYGYTF. The full variable domain, its missing parts supplied by reference TRBV5-4 and TRBJ1-2, is ETGVTQSPTHLIKTRGQQVTLRCSSQSGHNTVSWYQQALGQGPQFIFQYYREEENGRGNFPPRFSGLQFPNYSSELNVNALELDDSALYLCASRALGGSMYGYTFGSGTRLTVV.

There are a few counts of this clone. The J gene is TRBJ2-7, the V gene TRBV6-1; 7 bases fit TRBD1. J lost 7 bases, V lost 4 bases, and 7 bases had no gene match. There are 13 residues in the CDR3. Germline assignment: CDR1 MNHNS and CDR2 SASEGT. This CDR3 is CASSVGQSREQYF. CDR3 in DNA: TGTGCCAGCAGTGTGGGACAGTCTCGAGAGCAGTACTTC.

V is TRBV15 and J is TRBJ2-2; 12 bases match TRBD2. Germline V gene data show CDR1 as LNHNV and CDR2 as YYDKDF (reference sequence). With 3 bases clipped from V and 4 bases from J, the junction kept 3 bases outside the gene matches. CDR3 length equals 16 residues. The CDR3 reads CATSRSSGRGTGELFF. The CDR3 region has the DNA TGTGCCACCAGCAGGTCTAGCGGGAGGGGCACCGGGGAGCTGTTTTTT.

This clone was picked up a small number of times. The chain links TRBV6-5 to TRBJ2-1; possible D gene TRBD1, 5 bases. With 8 bases removed from V and 7 bases from J, the gap between germline ends came to 9 bases. The CDR3 consists of 11 residues. Germline V gene data show CDR1 as MNHEY and CDR2 as SVGAGI. CDR3: CASGALNEQFF. The CDR3 DNA reads as TGTGCCAGCGGGGCGTTGAATGAGCAGTTCTTC.

The CDR3 coding sequence is TGTGCCAGCAGCTCCAACGGACTAGCGGGAGGAGAGACCCAGTACTTC. Protein product: CASSSNGLAGGETQYF. This chain links TRBV11-2 with TRBJ2-5; 14 bases fit TRBD2. The CDR3 is made up of 16 amino acids. Trimming took 4 bases from V and 4 from J; bases not matched to a gene: 5. Germline CDR1 and CDR2: SGHAT and FQNNGV.

This chain joins TRBV7-9 and TRBJ2-3; D is unclear. The germline V and J ends were trimmed by 3 bases and 5 bases, with 21 bases remaining between them. The CDR3 loop spans 17 amino acids. CDR1 and CDR2 from the germline V gene are SEHNR and FQNEAQ (reference sequence). This CDR3 is CASSFGRSSNRGDTQYF. In DNA, the CDR3 is TGTGCCAGCAGCTTTGGCAGGTCGAGCAATCGTGGAGATACGCAGTATTTT. Using reference TRBV7-9 and TRBJ2-3 for the parts outside the CDR3, the full variable domain is DTGVSQNPRHKITKRGQNVTFRCDPISEHNRLYWYRQTLGQGPEFLTYFQNEAQLEKSRLLSDRFSAERPKGSFSTLEIQRTEQGDSAMYLCASSFGRSSNRGDTQYFGPGTRLTVL.

The chain is built from TRBV14 and TRBJ2-2; D ambiguous. CDR1 is SGHDN, CDR2 FVKESK, per germline. V was clipped by 2 bases and J by 3 bases, with 13 bases between them. The CDR3 totals 16 residues. The CDR3 nucleotides are TGTGCCAGCAGCCAACTTCCCGCTCGCGACACCGGGGAGCTGTTTTTT. It codes for CASSQLPARDTGELFF.

This clone turned up a few times. The V gene is TRBV7-9, the J gene TRBJ1-5, with no clear D. Trimming took off 4 bases at V and 6 bases at J, with 7 bases between the two ends. This CDR3 has 12 residues. The germline V gene has CDR1 SEHNR and CDR2 FQNEAQ (reference sequence). The CDR3 is CASSSTTQPQHF. The CDR3, as DNA: TGTGCCAGCAGCTCTACCACTCAGCCCCAGCATTTT.

The rearrangement uses TRBV18 and TRBJ2-7; 9 nucleotides line up with TRBD1. Germline loops: CDR1 KGHSH, CDR2 LQKENI. With 1 base clipped from V and 2 bases from J, the junction kept 0 bases outside the gene matches. The CDR3 contains 14 residues. In nucleotides, the CDR3 is TGTGCCAGCTCACCACGGGACAGGGCCTACGAGCAGTACTTC. This translates into CASSPRDRAYEQYF.

The V gene is TRBV7-2, the J gene TRBJ2-2, with 9 bases identical to TRBD2. Germline CDR1 reads SGHTA; CDR2 reads FQGNSA. V was pared by 3 bases and J by 4 bases, with 3 bases of the junction left unmatched. CDR3 length: 15 amino acids. CDR3 DNA: TGTGCCAGCAGCTTTAGCGGGAGTGCCACCGGGGAGCTGTTTTTT. This sequence encodes CASSFSGSATGELFF.

This clone was seen only a few times. The V call is TRBV11-2, the J call TRBJ2-3; D gene ambiguous. There are 14 residues in the CDR3. V lost 1 base, J lost 0 bases, and 5 bases lay in between. CDR1 is SGHAT, CDR2 FQNNGV, per germline. Here the CDR3 DNA reads TGTGCCAGCAGCTTAGGCTACAGCACAGATACGCAGTATTTT. It codes for CASSLGYSTDTQYF.

This chain links TRBV11-3 with TRBJ2-5; a weak D match, TRBD2 (5 bases). Germline V CDR1 and CDR2: SGHNT, YENEEA. Trimming took off 3 bases at V and 2 bases at J, with 13 bases between the two ends. This CDR3 region has 15 residues. The CDR3 loop reads CASSLNRGVQETQYF. Written as DNA, the CDR3 is TGTGCCAGCAGCTTGAATCGGGGTGTGCAAGAGACCCAGTACTTC.

This clone turned up a few times. The chain employs TRBV28 and TRBJ2-5; D uncertain. CDR1 and CDR2 (germline): MDHEN, SYDVKM. CDR3 length: 12 residues. V was cut by 6 bases and J by 13 bases, with 18 bases left in between. The CDR3 DNA follows: TGTGCCAGCAGGGGTATGAAGACTCAATGGTACTTC. Translation gives CASRGMKTQWYF. Filled out from reference TRBV28 and TRBJ2-5, the complete variable domain reads DVKVTQSSRYLVKRTGEKVFLECVQDMDHENMFWYRQDPGLGLRLIYFSYDVKMKEKGDIPEGYSVSREKKERFSLILESASTNQTSMYLCASRGMKTQWYFGPGTRLLVL.

V usage is TRBV9 and J usage is TRBJ2-1; 12 nucleotides align to TRBD2. The germline V gene encodes CDR1 SGDLS and CDR2 YYNGEE. Trimming took 4 bases from V and 5 from J; bases not matched to a gene: 7. The CDR3 extends over 16 amino acids. CDR3 coding DNA: TGTGCCAGCAGCCCCCTAGCGGGAGGGATTCACAATGAGCAGTTCTTC. Amino acid sequence: CASSPLAGGIHNEQFF.

This clone was detected a few times. The chain couples TRBV5-1 to TRBJ1-5; tentatively, D is TRBD1 (5 bases). Trimming stripped 0 bases from V and 4 bases from J, with 11 bases between. CDR1 is SGHRS and CDR2 is YFSETQ in the germline V gene. CDR3 length: 15 amino acids. The DNA of the CDR3 is TGCGCCAGCAGCTTGGTCGCAGGGCCTAATCAGCCCCAGCATTTT. Its translation: CASSLVAGPNQPQHF.

The V and J genes are TRBV7-2 and TRBJ2-3; D is unclear. In germline, CDR1 is SGHTA, CDR2 FQGNSA. Trimming cost V 1 base and J 4 bases, with 12 bases left between them. The CDR3 has 15 residues. Written as DNA, the CDR3 is TGTGCCAGCAGCTTAGGCGTTACCTTGGCAGATACGCAGTATTTT. Translated: CASSLGVTLADTQYF.

The chain uses TRBV7-2 and TRBJ2-7; TRBD1 matches at 8 bases. The CDR3 length is 14 residues. Losses at the gene ends were 4 bases for V and 6 bases for J; bases not matched to a gene: 8. Germline values: CDR1 SGHTA, CDR2 FQGNSA. CDR3 region: CASSWQGQGTEQYF. The CDR3 bases are TGTGCCAGCAGCTGGCAAGGACAGGGAACCGAGCAGTACTTC.

The chain recombines TRBV19 with TRBJ1-1; 9 positions agree with TRBD1. The CDR3 contains 15 residues. Germline values: CDR1 LNHDA, CDR2 SQIVND (reference sequence). After removal of 5 bases from V and 3 bases from J, the junction contained 7 bases not matched to a gene. The CDR3 nucleotides read TGTGCCAGTAGTGGAGACAGGGGGTATCACACTGAAGCTTTCTTT. Amino acids: CASSGDRGYHTEAFF.

The V gene is TRBV6-6, the J gene TRBJ1-1; 10 bases map to TRBD1. This CDR3 has 14 residues. Trimming at V came to 4 bases and at J to 7 bases, leaving 6 bases not matched to a gene. Germline CDR1 MNHNY, CDR2 SVGAGI (reference sequence). CDR3 bases: TGTGCCAGCAGTTTAAGGGGACAGGGGCATGAAGCTTTCTTT. Residues: CASSLRGQGHEAFF.

This clone was detected a few times. In DNA, the CDR3 is TGTGCCAGCAGCTTATGGTGGGGGAACAGGGGAGGAACTGAAGCTTTCTTT. It yields the protein CASSLWWGNRGGTEAFF. The V call is TRBV7-8, the J call TRBJ1-1; 7 bases agree with TRBD1. Germline values: CDR1 SGHVS, CDR2 FQNEAQ. The CDR3 runs to 17 residues. Trimming at V came to 2 bases and at J to 5 bases, leaving 14 bases not matched to a gene.